One T cell receptor (beta chain) is described in this entry. The antigen remains undetermined. The ends were cut back, 10 bases at V and 6 bases at J, with 16 bases in the middle. Germline CDR1 is KGHSH and CDR2 is LQKENI. This CDR3 contains 14 residues. The data originate from a study of vaccination and CD4 T cells after COVID-19. Study details: For post-vaccine samples, collection took place a median around 72 days after dose two, ranging from 14 to 241.

Treatment of the sample: approximately 9-day PBMC culture with coronavirus spike peptide pools or control peptides (ViraFEST assay). CD4+ T cells that came from the unexposed donor were collected before the COVID-19 pandemic (2011-2018). ViraFEST used peptide pools to expand antigen-specific T cells and subsequently sequenced their TCRs. Cultured CD4+ T cells had their DNA profiled by the Oncomine TCR Beta short-read assay. One entry per CDR3 protein results from TCRdb running MiXCR on the PCR reads. In the table there are around 4,000 distinct CDR3 sequences, roughly 26% of which are singletons. The V call is TRBV18, the J call TRBJ1-6; D call uncertain. The source of this sequence is a human donor in good health. The sequencing input was CD4+ T cells from blood, cultured in vitro. CDR3: CATSPDVSNSPLHF. CDR3 nucleotide sequence: TGTGCCACCAGCCCCGATGTTTCTAATTCACCCCTCCACTTT.